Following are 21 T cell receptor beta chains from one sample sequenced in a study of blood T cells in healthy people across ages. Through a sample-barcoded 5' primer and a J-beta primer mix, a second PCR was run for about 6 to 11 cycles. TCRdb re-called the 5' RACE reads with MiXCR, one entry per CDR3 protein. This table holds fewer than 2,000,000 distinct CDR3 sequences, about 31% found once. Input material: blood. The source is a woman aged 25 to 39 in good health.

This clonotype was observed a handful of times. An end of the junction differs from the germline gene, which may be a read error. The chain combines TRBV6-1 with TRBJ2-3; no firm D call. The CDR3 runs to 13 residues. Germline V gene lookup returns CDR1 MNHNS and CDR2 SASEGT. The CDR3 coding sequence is TGTGCCAGCAGTTCCGTCCTAACCGATATGCAGTATTTT. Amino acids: CASSSVLTDMQYF.

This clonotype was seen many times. CDR3 amino acids: CASGPSKDNYGYTF. CDR3 DNA: TGTGCCAGCGGCCCGTCAAAAGATAACTATGGCTACACCTTC. This sequence joins TRBV11-2 and TRBJ1-2; D unresolved. The CDR3 runs to 14 residues. Trimming took 8 bases from V and 1 from J, leaving 14 bases between them. The V gene's germline CDR1 is SGHAT and CDR2 FQNNGV.

The CDR3 coding sequence is TGTGCCAGCAGTTCCACAACCCCATCTTATGGCTACACCTTC. Residues: CASSSTTPSYGYTF. This chain links TRBV6-6 with TRBJ1-2; D ambiguous. This CDR3 spans 14 amino acids. The germline CDR1 and CDR2 sequences are MNHNY and SVGAGI (reference sequence). V was clipped by 4 bases and J by 5 bases, with 14 bases between them.

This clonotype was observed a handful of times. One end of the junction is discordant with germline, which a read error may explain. CDR3 sequence: CASSQHGRGSSYEQYF. Here the CDR3 DNA reads TGCGCCAGTAGCCAACACGGGCGGGGGAGCTCCTACGAGCAGTACTTC. V and J are TRBV4-1 and TRBJ2-7; 7 bases are shared with TRBD2. Germline assignment: CDR1 MGHRA and CDR2 YSYEKL. CDR3 length: 16 residues.

This CDR3 reads CASSLTESGRSVEQFF. The DNA for the CDR3 is TGTGCCAGCAGCTTGACGGAGAGCGGGAGGTCGGTTGAGCAGTTCTTC. The V gene is TRBV7-9, the J gene TRBJ2-1; 9 bases match TRBD2. This CDR3 spans 16 amino acids. The germline gives CDR1 SEHNR, CDR2 FQNEAQ (reference sequence). The junction had 12 bases not matched to a gene; V was cut back by 3 bases and J by 9 bases.

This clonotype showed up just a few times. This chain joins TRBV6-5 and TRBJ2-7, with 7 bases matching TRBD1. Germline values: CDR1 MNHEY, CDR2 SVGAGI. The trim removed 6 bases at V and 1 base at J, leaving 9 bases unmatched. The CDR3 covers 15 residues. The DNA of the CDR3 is TGTGCCAGCAGATCCGGGACAGAGAGGTCCTACGAGCAGTACTTC. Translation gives CASRSGTERSYEQYF.

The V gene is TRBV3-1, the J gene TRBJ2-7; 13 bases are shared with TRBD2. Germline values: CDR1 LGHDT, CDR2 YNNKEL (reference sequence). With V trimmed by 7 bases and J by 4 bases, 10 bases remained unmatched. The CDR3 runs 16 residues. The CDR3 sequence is CASTKLAGGSGYEQYF. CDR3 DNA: TGTGCCAGCACCAAACTAGCGGGAGGGTCCGGATACGAGCAGTACTTC.

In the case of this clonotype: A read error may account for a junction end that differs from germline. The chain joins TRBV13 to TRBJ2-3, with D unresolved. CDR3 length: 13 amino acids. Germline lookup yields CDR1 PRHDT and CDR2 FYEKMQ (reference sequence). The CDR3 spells CTSSEDISDTQYF. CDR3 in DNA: TGTACCAGCAGCGAAGACATTTCGGATACGCAGTATTTT.

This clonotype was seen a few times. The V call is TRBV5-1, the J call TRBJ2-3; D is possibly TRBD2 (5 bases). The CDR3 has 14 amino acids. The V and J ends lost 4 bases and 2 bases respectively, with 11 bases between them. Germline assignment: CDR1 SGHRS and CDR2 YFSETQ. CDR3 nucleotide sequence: TGCGCCAGCAGCGCGGAGCGGTCCACAGATACGCAGTATTTT. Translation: CASSAERSTDTQYF.

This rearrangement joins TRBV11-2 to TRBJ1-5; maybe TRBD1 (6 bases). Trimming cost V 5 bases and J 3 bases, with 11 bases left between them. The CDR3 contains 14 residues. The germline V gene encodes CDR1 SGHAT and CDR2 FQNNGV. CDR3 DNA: TGTGCCAGCAGCCGGGGGCTAAACAATCAGCCCCAGCATTTT. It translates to CASSRGLNNQPQHF.

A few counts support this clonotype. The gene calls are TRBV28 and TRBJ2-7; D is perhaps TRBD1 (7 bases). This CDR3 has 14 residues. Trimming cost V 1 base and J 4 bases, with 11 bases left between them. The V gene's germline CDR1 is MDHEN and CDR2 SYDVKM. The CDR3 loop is CASSLFRGRYEQYF. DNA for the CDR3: TGTGCCAGCAGTTTATTCAGGGGGAGGTACGAGCAGTACTTC.

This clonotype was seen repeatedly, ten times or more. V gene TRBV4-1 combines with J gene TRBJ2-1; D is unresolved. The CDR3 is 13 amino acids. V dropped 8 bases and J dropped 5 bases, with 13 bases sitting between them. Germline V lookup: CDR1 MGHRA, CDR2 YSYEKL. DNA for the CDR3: TGCGCCAGCCGAGACTCCCCCCACAATGAGCAGTTCTTC. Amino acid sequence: CASRDSPHNEQFF.

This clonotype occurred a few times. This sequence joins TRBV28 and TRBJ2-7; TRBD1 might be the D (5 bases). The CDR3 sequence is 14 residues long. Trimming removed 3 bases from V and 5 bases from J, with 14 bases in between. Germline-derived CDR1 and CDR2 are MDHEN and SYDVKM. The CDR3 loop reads CASSFAPGMDEQYF. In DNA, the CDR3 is TGTGCCAGCAGTTTTGCACCAGGGATGGACGAGCAGTACTTC.

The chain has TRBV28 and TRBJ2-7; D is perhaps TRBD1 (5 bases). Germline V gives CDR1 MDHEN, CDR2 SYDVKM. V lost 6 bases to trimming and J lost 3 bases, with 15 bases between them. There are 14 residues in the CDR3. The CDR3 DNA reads TGTGCCAGCAGGACTCTGACAGAAGACTACGAGCAGTACTTC. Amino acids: CASRTLTEDYEQYF. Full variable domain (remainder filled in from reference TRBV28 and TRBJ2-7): DVKVTQSSRYLVKRTGEKVFLECVQDMDHENMFWYRQDPGLGLRLIYFSYDVKMKEKGDIPEGYSVSREKKERFSLILESASTNQTSMYLCASRTLTEDYEQYFGPGTRLTVT.

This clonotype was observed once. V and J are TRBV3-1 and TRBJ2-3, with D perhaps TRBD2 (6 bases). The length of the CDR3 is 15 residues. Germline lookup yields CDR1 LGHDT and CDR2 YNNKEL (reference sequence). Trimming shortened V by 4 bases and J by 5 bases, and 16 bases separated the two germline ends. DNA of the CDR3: TGTGCCAGCAGCCCCTCGATATCCGGGGGAGATACGCAGTATTTT. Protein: CASSPSISGGDTQYF.

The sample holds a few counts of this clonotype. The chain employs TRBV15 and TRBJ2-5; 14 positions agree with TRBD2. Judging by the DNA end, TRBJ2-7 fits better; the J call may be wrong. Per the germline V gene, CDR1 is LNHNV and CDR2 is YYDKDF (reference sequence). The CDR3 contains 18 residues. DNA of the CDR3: TGTGCCACCAGCAGCTCATATCCGGGACTAGCGGGAGTAGGCGAGCAGTACTTC. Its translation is CATSSSYPGLAGVGEQYF.

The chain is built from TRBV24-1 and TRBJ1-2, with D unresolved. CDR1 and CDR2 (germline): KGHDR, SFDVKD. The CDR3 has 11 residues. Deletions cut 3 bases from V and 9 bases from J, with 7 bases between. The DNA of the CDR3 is TGTGCCACCAGTGATGAGAGGAGCTACACCTTC. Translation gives CATSDERSYTF.

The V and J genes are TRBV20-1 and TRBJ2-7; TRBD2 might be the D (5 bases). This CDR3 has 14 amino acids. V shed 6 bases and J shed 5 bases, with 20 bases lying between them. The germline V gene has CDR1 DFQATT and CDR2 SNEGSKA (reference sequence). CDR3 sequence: CSATRYGVPHEQYF. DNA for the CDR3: TGCAGTGCCACTAGGTACGGGGTTCCCCACGAGCAGTACTTC.

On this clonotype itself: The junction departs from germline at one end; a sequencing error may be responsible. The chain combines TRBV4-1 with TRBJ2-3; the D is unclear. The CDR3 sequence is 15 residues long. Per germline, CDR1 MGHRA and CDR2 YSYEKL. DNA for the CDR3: TGCGCCAGCAGCCAAGTTATAGCAGCCACAGATACACAGTATTTT. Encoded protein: CASSQVIAATDTQYF.

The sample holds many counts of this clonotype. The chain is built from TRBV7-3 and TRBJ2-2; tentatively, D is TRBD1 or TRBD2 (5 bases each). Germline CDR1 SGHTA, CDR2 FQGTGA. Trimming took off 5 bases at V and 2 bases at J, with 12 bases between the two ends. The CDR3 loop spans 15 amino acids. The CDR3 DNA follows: TGTGCCAGCAGCCCAAACGGGGCTAACACCGGGGAGCTGTTTTTT. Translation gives CASSPNGANTGELFF.

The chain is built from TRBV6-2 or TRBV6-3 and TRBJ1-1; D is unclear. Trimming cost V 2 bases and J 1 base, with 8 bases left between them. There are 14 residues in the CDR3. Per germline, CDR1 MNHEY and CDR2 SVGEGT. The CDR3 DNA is TGTGCCAGCAGTTACCCAGAAGGGAACACTGAAGCTTTCTTT. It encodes CASSYPEGNTEAFF.